The T cell receptor beta chain described here comes from a study of Tregs in tolerant kidney transplant recipients. Whole-study findings and limits: Few patients were studied, so findings need validation in larger groups. Activated donor B cell expansion appeared to reveal the most relevant donor-specific TCRbeta repertoire.

Recipients received nonmyeloablative bone marrow transplants from related graft donors, with transient mixed chimerism. Unstimulated regulatory T cells (CD4+CD25+CD127-), CD4+CD25- non-regulatory cells, CD4 and CD8 cells were FACS-sorted from thawed PBMCs. CDR1 and CDR2 from the germline V gene are MGHRA and YSYEKL. The CDR3 has 15 amino acids. V trimming: 4 bases; J trimming: 5 bases; junction bases outside the gene matches: 10. With regard to this clone: Its antigen is unidentified.

This table comes from immunoSEQ multiplex PCR, and its TCRdb copy is limited to in-frame clones, with some not included. The sample holds tens of thousands of clones, about nine tenths seen once. The clonotype comes from a human patient who received a combined kidney and bone marrow transplant. These T cells may partly come from the graft donor. The chain links TRBV4-1 to TRBJ2-7, with 8 bases lining up with TRBD1. The sequences come from CD8+ T cells from blood (PBMCs), collected 24 months after the transplant. CDR3: CASSPTTGEEDEQYF. In nucleotides, the CDR3 is TGCGCCAGCAGCCCCACGACAGGGGAGGAAGACGAGCAGTACTTC.